This TCR beta chain was sequenced during a study of blood T cell repertoires in COVID-19. On the study more broadly: The samples span acute and convalescent COVID-19 from the United States, Italy and Spain. In each case, the material was cDNA or gDNA derived from T cells, B-cell-depleted T cells, or PBMCs.

TCRdb's table, derived via immunoSEQ multiplex PCR, lists solely in-frame clones and lacks some. Among around 250,000 clones listed, more than 70% were seen once. The sequence came from a man in his forties or fifties with active or convalescent COVID-19. Sequenced sample: peripheral blood.

The DNA of the CDR3 is TGTGCCAGCAGAGCCCCAGGTTCCTACACTGAAGCTTTCTTT. Translation gives CASRAPGSYTEAFF. The chain has TRBV28 and TRBJ1-1; D is ambiguous. CDR3 length: 14 amino acids. Trimming took off 6 bases at V and 3 bases at J, with 14 bases between the two ends. Germline loops: CDR1 MDHEN, CDR2 SYDVKM.